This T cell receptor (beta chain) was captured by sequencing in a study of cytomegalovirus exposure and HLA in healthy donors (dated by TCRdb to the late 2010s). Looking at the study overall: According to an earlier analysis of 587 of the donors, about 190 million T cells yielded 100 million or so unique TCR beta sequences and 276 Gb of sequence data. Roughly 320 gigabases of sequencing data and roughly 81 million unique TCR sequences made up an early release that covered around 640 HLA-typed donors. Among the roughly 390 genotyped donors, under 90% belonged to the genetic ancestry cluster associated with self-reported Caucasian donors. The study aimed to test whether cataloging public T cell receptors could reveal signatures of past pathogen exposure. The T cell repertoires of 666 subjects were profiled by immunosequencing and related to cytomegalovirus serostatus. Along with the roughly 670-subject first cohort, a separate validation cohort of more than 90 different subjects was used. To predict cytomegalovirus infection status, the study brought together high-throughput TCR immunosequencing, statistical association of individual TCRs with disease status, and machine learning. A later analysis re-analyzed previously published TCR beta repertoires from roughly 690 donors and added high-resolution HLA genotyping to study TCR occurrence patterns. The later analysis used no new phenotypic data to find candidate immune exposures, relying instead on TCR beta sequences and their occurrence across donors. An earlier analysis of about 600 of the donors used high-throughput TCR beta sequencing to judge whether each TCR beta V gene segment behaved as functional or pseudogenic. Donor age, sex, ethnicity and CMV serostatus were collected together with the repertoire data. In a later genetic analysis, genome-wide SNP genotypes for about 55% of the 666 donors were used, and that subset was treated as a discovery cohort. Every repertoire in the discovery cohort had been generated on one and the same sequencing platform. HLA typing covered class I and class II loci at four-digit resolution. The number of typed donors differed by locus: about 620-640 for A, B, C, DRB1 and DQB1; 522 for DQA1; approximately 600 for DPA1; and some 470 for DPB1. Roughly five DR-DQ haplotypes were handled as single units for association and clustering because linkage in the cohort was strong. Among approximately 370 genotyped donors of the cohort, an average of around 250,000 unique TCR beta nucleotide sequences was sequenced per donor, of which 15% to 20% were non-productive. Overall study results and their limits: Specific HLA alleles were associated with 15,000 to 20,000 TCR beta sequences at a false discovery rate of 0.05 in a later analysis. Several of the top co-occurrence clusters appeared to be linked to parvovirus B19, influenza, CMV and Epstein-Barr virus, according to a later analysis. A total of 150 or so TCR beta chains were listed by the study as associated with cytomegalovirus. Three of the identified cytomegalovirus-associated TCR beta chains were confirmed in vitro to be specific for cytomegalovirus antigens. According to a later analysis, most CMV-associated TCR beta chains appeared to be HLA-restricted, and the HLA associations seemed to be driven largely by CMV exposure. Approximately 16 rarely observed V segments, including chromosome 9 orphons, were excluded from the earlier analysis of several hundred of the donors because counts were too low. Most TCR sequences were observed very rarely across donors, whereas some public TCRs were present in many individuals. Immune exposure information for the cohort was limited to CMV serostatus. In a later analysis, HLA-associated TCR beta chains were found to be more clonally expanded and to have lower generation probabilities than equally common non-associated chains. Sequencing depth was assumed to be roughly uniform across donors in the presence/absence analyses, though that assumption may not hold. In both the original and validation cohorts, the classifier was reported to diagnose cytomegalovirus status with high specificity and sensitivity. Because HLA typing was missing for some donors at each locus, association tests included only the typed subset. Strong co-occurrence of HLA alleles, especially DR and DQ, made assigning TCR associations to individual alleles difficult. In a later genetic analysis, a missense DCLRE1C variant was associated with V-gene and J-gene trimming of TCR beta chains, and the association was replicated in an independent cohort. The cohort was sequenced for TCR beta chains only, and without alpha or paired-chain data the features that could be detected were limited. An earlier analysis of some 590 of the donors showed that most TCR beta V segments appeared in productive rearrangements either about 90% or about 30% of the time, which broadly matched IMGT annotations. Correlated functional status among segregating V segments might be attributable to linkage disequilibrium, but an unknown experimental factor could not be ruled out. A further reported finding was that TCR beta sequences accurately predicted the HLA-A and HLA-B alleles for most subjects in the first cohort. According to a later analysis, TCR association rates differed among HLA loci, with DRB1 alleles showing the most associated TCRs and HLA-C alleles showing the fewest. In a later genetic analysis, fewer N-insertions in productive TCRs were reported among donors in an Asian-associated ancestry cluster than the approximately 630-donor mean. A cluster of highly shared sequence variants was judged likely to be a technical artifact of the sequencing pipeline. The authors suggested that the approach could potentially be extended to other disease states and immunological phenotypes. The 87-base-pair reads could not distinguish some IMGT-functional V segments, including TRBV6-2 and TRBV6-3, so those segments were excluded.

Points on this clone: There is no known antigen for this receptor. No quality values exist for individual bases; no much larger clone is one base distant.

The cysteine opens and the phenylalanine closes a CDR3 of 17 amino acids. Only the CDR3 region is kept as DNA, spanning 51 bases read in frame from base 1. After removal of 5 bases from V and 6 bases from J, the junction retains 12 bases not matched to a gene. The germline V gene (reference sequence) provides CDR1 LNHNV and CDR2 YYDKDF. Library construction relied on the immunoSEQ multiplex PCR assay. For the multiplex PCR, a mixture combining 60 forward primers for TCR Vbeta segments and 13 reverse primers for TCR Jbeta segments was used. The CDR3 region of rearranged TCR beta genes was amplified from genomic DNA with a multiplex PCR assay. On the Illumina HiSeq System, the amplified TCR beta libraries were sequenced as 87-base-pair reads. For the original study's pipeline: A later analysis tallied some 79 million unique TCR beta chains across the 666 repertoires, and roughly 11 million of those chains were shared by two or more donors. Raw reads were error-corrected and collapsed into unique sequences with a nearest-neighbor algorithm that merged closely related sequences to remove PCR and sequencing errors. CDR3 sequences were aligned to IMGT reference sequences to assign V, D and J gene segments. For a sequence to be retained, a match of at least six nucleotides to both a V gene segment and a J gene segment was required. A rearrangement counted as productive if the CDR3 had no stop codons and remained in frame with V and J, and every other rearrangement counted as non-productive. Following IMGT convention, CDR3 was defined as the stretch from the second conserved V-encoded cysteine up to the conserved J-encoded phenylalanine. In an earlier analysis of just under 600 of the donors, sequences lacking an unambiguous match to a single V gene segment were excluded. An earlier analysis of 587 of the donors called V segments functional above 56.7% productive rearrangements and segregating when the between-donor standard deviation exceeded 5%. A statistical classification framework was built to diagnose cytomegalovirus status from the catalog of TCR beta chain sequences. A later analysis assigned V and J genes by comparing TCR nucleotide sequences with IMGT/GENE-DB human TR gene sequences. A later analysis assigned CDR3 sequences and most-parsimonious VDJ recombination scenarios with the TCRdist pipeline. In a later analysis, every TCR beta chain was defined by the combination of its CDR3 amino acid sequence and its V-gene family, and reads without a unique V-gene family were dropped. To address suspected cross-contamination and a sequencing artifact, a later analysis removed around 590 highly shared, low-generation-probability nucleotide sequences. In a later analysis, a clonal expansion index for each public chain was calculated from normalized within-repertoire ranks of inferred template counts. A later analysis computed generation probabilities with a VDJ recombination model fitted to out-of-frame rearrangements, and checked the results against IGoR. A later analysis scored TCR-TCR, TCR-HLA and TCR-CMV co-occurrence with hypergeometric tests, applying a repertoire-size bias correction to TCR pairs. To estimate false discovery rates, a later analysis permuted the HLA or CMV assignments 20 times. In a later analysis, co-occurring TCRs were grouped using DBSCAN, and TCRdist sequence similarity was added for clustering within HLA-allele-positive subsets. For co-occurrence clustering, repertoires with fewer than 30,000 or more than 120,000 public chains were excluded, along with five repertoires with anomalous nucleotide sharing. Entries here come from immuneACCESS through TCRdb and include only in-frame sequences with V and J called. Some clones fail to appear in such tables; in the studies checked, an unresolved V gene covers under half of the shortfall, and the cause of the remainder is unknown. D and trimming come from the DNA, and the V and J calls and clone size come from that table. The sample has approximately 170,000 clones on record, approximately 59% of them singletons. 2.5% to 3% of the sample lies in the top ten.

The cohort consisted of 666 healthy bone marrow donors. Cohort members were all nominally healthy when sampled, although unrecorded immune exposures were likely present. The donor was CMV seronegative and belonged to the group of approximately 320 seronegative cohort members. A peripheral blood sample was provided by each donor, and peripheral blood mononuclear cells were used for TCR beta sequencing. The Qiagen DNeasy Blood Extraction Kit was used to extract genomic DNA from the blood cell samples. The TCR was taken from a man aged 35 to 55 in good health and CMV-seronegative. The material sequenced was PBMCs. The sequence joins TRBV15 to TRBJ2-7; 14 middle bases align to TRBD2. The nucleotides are TGTGCCACCAGCGCCCCCACCGGACTAGCGGGAGGAGCCGAGCAGTACTTC. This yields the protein CATSAPTGLAGGAEQYF.